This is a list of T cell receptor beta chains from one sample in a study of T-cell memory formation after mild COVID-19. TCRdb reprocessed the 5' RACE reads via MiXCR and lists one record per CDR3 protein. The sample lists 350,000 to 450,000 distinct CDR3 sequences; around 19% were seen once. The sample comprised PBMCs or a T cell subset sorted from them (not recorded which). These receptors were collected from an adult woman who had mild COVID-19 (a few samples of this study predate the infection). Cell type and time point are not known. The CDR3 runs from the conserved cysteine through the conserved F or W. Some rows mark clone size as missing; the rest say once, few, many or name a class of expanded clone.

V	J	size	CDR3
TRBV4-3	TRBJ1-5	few	CASSQMGGTGRRNQPQHF
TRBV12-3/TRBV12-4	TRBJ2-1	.	CASSPRGHNEQFF
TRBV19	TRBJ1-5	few	CASSNGGVLPQHF
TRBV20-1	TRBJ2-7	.	CSARVPRARAPYEQYF
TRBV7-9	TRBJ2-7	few	CASSTGTPSYEQYF
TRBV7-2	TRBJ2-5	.	CASSLDRVETQYF
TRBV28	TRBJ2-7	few	CASSFTSGRNEQYF
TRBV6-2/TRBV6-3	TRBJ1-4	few	CASSYQTGRNEKLFF
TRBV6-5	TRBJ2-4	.	CATSPGQTHLAKNIQYF
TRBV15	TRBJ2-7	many	CATSSGRQRPYEQYF
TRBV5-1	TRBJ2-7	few	CASSLLNF
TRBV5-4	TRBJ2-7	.	CASSLKGTDEQYF
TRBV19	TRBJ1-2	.	CASSIARDTGTSNYGYTF
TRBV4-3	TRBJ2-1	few	CASSQDDKGGAYNEQFF
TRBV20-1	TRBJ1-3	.	CSAAWTGGNTIYF
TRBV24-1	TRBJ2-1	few	CATSDDWDSYNEQFF
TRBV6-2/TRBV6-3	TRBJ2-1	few	CASSYGLANNEQFF
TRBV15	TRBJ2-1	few	CATSRDGDPGSVNEQFF
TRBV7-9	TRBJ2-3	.	CASSLVMTDTQYF
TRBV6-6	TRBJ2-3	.	CAISIRGSRTDTQYF
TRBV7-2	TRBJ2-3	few	CASSLEVGLAGGPYTQYF
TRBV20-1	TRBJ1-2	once	CSARGGHYGYTF
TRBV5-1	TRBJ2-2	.	CASSVGSTGELFF
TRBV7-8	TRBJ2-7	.	CASRPPGQAYEQYF
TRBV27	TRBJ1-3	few	CASSPWGTGKGPGNTIYF
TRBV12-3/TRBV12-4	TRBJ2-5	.	CASSQTPGTQGTQYF
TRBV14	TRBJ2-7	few	CASSQDWQGWNEQYF
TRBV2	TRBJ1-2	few	CAKSPIKQGIYGYTF
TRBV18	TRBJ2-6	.	CASSPAGQGAPGANVLTF
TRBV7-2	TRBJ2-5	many	CASSLGGARAETQYF
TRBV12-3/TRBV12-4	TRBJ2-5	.	CASSPGLGPQETQYF
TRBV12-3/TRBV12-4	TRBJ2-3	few	CASSFKLHLRLTLRTSTDTQYF
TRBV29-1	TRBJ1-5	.	CSVATGVSQPQHF
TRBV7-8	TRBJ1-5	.	CASSYEGQPQHF
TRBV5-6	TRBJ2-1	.	CASSLDWEQFF
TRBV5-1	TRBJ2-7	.	CASSSPQQVEQYF
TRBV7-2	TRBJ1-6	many	CASSPDRGEPLHF
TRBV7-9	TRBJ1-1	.	CASSLGPGSIDTEAFF
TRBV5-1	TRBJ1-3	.	CARQGASGNTIYF
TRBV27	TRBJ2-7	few	CASTRSGEQYF
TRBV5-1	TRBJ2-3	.	CASSSGTSADTQYF
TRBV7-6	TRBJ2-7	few	CASSLAPIRVLGVYEQYF
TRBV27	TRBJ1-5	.	CASSPRTTSNQPQHF
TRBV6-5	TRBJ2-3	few	CASSYKRIPTDTQYF